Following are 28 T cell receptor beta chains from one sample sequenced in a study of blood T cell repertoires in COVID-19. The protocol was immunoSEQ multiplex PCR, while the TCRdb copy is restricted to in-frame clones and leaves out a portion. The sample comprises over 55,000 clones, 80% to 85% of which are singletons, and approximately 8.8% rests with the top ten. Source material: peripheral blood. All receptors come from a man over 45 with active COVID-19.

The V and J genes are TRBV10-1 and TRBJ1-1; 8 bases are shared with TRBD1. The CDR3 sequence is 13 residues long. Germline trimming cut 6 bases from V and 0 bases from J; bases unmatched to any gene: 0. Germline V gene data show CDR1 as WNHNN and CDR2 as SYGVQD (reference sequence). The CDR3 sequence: CASRQGVNTEAFF. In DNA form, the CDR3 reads TGCGCCAGCAGACAGGGGGTGAACACTGAAGCTTTCTTT.

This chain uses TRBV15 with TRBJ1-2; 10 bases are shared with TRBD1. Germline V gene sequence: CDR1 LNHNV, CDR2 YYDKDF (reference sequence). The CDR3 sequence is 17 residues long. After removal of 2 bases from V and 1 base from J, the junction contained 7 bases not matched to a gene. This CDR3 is CATSRPTRDRGNYGYTF. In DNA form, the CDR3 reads TGTGCCACCAGCAGACCTACGAGGGACAGGGGTAACTATGGCTACACCTTC.

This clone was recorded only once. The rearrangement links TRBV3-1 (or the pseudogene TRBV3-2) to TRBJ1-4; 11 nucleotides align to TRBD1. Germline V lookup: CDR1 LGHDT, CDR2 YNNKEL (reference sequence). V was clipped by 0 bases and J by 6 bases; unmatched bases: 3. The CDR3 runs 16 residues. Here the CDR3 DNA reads TGTGCCAGCAGCCAAGATCGGACAGGGGGCCATGAAAAACTGTTTTTT. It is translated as CASSQDRTGGHEKLFF.

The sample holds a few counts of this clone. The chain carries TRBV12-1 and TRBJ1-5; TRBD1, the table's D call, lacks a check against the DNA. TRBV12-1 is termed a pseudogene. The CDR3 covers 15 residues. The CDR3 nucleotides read TGTGCCAGCAGCTCCTTGGACAGGAGGGATCAGCCCCAGCATTTT. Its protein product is CASSSLDRRDQPQHF.

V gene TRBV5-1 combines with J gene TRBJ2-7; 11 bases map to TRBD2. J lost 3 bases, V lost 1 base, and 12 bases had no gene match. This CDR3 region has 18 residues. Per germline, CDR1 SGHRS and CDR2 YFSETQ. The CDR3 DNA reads TGCGCCAGCAGCTTGATCCCGCTAGCGGGGGGCCAAATCTACGAGCAGTACTTC. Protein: CASSLIPLAGGQIYEQYF.

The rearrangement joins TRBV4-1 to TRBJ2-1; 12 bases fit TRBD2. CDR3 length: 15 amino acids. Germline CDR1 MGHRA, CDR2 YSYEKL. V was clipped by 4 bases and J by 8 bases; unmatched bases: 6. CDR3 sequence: CASSPWTSGVDEQFF. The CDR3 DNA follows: TGCGCCAGCAGCCCTTGGACTAGCGGGGTGGATGAGCAGTTCTTC.

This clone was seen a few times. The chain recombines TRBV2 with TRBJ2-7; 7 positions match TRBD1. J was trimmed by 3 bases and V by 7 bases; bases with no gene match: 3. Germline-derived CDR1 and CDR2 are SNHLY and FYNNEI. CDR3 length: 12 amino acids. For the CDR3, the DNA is TGTGCCAGCAAAAGGGGGCGCTACGAGCAGTACTTC. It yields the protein CASKRGRYEQYF. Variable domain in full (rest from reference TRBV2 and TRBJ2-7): EPEVTQTPSHQVTQMGQEVILRCVPISNHLYFYWYRQILGQKVEFLVSFYNNEISEKSEIFDDQFSVERPDGSNFTLKIRSTKLEDSAMYFCASKRGRYEQYFGPGTRLTVT.

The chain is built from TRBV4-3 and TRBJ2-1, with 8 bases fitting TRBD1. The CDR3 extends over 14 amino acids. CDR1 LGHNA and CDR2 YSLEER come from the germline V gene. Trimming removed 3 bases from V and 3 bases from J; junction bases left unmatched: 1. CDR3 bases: TGCGCCAGCAGCCAGGGACAGGTCTACAATGAGCAGTTCTTC. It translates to CASSQGQVYNEQFF.

The CDR3 DNA is TGTGCCAGCGGCGAACAGGGGTCGGTATACAATGAGCAGTTCTTC. Protein product: CASGEQGSVYNEQFF. The V call is TRBV2, the J call TRBJ2-1; 7 positions match TRBD1. The CDR3 totals 15 residues. The germline gives CDR1 SNHLY, CDR2 FYNNEI. Trimming cost V 8 bases and J 4 bases; bases outside gene matches: 11. Complete variable domain (other parts from reference TRBV2 and TRBJ2-1): EPEVTQTPSHQVTQMGQEVILRCVPISNHLYFYWYRQILGQKVEFLVSFYNNEISEKSEIFDDQFSVERPDGSNFTLKIRSTKLEDSAMYFCASGEQGSVYNEQFFGPGTRLTVL.

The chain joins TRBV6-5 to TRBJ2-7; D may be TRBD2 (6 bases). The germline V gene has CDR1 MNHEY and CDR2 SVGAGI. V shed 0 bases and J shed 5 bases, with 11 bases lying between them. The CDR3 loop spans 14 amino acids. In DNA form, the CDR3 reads TGTGCCAGCAGTTACTCGGCGGGAAGTAACGAGCAGTACTTC. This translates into CASSYSAGSNEQYF.

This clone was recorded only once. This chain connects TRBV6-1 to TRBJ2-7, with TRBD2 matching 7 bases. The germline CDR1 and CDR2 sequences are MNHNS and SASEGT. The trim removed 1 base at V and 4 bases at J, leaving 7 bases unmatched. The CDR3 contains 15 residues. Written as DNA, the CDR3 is TGTGCCAGCAGTGAAGTAACTAGCGAGCAATACGAGCAGTACTTC. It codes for CASSEVTSEQYEQYF.

CDR3 region: CASSLSLRVRGGDTQYF. CDR3 DNA sequence: TGTGCCAGCAGCTTAAGTCTGCGGGTACGGGGGGGAGATACGCAGTATTTT. The chain couples TRBV7-9 to TRBJ2-3; the match to TRBD2 covers 8 bases. The CDR3 length is 17 residues. After removal of 2 bases from V and 5 bases from J, the junction contained 12 bases not matched to a gene. Germline V gene lookup returns CDR1 SEHNR and CDR2 FQNEAQ (reference sequence). The full variable domain, with the rest looked up from reference TRBV7-9 and TRBJ2-3, is DTGVSQNPRHKITKRGQNVTFRCDPISEHNRLYWYRQTLGQGPEFLTYFQNEAQLEKSRLLSDRFSAERPKGSFSTLEIQRTEQGDSAMYLCASSLSLRVRGGDTQYFGPGTRLTVL.

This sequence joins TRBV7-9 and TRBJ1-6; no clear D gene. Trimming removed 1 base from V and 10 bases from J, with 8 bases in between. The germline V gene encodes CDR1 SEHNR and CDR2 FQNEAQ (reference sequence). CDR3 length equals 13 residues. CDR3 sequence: CASSLGEGSPLHF. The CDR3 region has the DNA TGTGCCAGCAGCTTAGGCGAGGGATCACCCCTCCACTTT.

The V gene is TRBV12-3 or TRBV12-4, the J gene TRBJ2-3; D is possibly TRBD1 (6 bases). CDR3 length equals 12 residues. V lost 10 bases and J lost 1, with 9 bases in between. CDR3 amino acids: CATEGGTDTQYF. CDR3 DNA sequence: TGTGCCACCGAGGGGGGCACAGATACGCAGTATTTT.

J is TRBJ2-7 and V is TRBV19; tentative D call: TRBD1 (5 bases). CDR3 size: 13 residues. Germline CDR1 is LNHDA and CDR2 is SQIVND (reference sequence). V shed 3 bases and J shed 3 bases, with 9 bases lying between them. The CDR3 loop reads CASSMQGYYEQYF. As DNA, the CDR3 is TGTGCCAGTAGTATGCAGGGATACTACGAGCAGTACTTC.

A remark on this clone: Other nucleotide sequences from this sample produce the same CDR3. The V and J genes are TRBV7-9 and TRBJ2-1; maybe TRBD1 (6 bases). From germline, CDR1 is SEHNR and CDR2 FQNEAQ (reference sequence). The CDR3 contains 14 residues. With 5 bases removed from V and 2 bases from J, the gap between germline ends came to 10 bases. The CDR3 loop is CASSPGTPYNEQFF. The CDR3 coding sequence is TGTGCCAGCAGCCCCGGGACACCCTACAATGAGCAGTTCTTC.

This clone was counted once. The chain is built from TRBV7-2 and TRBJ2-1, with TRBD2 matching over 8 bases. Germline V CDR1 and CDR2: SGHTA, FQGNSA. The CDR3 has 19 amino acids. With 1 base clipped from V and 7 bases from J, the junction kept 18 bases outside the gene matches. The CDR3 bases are TGTGCCAGCAGCTTAGGACCTCCTTCTCGGGGGGGGCCGGGGAATGAGCAGTTCTTC. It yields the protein CASSLGPPSRGGPGNEQFF. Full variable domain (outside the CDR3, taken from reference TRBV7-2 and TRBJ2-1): GAGVSQSPSNKVTEKGKDVELRCDPISGHTALYWYRQSLGQGLEFLIYFQGNSAPDKSGLPSDRFSAERTGGSVSTLTIQRTQQEDSAVYLCASSLGPPSRGGPGNEQFFGPGTRLTVL.

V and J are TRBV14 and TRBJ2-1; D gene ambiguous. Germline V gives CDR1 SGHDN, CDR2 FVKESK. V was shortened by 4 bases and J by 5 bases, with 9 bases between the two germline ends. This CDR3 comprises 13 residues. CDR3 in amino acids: CASSPGRHNEQFF. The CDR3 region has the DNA TGTGCCAGCAGCCCCGGCAGGCACAATGAGCAGTTCTTC.

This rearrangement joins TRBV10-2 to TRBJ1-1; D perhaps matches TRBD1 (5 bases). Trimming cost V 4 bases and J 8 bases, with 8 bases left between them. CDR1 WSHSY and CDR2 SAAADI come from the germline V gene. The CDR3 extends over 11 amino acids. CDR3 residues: CASSGGGEAFF. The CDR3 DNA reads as TGCGCCAGCAGTGGGGGGGGAGAAGCTTTCTTT.

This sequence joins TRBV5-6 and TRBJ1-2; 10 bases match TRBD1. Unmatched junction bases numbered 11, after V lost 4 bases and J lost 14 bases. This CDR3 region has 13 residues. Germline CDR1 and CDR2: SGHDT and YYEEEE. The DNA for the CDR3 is TGTGCCAGCAGCCCCGGACAGGGGGGGCTTGGGACCTTC. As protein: CASSPGQGGLGTF.

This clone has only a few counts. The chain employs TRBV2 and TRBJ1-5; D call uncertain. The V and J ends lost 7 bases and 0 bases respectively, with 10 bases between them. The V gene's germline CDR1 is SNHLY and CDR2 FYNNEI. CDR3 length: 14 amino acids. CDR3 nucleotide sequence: TGTGCCAGCATGGAGGCACTTAGCAATCAGCCCCAGCATTTT. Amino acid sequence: CASMEALSNQPQHF.

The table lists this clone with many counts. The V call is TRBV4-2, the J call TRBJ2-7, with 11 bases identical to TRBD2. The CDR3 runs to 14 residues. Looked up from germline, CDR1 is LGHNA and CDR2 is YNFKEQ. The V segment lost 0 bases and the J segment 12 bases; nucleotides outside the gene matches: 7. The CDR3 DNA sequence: TGTGCCAGCAGCCAAGACGGGACTAGCGGATGGGCGTACTTC. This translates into CASSQDGTSGWAYF.

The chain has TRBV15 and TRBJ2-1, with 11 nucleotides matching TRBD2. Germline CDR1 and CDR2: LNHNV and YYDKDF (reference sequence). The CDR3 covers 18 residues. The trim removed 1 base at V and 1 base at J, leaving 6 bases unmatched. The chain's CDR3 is CATSRGLSGRGSYNEQFF. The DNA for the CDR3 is TGTGCCACCAGCAGAGGCCTTAGCGGGAGGGGATCCTACAATGAGCAGTTCTTC.

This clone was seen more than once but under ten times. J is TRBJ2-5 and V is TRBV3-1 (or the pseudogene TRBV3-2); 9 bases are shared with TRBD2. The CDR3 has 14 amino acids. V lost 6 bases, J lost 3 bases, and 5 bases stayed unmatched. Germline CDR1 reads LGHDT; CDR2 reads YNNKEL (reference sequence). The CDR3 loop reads CASRFAGGKETQYF. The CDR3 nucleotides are TGTGCCAGCAGGTTTGCGGGGGGGAAAGAGACCCAGTACTTC.

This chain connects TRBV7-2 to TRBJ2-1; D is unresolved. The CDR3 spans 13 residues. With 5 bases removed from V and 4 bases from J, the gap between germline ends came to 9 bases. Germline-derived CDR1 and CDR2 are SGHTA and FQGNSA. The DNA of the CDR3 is TGTGCCAGCAGCCTCGGAGAGTACAATGAGCAGTTCTTC. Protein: CASSLGEYNEQFF.

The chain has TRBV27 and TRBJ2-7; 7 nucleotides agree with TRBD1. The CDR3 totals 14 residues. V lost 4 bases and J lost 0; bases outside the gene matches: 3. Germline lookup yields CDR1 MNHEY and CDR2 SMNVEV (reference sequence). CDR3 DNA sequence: TGTGCCAGCAGTTGGACAGGATACTCCTACGAGCAGTACTTC. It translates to CASSWTGYSYEQYF.

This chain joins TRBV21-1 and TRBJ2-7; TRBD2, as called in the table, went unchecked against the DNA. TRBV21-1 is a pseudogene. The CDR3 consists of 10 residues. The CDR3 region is CASKEGTQYF. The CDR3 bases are TGTGCCAGCAAGGAGGGAACCCAGTACTTC.

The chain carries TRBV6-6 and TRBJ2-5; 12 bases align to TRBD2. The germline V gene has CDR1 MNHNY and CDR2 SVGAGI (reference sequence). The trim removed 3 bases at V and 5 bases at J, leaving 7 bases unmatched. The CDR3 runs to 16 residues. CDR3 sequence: CASSYRLAGGGETQYF. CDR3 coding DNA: TGTGCCAGCAGTTATAGGCTAGCGGGAGGGGGGGAGACCCAGTACTTC.